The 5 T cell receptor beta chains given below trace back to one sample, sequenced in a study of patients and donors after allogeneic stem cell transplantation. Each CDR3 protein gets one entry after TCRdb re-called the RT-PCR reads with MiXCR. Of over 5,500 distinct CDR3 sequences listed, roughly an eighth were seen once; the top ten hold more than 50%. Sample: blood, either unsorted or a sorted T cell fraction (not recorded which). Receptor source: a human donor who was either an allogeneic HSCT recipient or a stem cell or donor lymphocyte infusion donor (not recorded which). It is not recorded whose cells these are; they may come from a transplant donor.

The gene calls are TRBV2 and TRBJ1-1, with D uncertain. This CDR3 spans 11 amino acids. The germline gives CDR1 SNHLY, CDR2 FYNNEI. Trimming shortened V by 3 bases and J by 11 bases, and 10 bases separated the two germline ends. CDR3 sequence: CASSEYRRAFF. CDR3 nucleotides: TGTGCCAGCAGTGAGTACCGACGTGCTTTCTTT.

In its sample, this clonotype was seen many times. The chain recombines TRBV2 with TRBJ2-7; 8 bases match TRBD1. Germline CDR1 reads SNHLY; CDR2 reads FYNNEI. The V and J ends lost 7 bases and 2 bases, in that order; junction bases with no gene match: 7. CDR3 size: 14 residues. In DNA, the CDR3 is TGTGCCAGCATCCAGAACAGGGGGGCCTACGAGCAGTACTTC. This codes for CASIQNRGAYEQYF. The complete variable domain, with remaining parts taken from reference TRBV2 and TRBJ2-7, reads EPEVTQTPSHQVTQMGQEVILRCVPISNHLYFYWYRQILGQKVEFLVSFYNNEISEKSEIFDDQFSVERPDGSNFTLKIRSTKLEDSAMYFCASIQNRGAYEQYFGPGTRLTVT.

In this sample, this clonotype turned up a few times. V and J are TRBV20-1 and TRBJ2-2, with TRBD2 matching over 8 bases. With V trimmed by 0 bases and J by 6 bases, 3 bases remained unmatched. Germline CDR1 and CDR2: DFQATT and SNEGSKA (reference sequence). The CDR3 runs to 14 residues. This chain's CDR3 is CSARDAGGAGELFF. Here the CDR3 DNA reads TGCAGTGCTAGAGATGCGGGAGGAGCCGGGGAGCTGTTTTTT.

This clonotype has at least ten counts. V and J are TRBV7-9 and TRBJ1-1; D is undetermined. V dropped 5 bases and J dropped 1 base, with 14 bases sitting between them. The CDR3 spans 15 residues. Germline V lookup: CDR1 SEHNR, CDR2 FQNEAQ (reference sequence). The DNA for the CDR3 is TGTGCCAGCAGCCCCACCCCTCAAGGGAACACTGAAGCTTTCTTT. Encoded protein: CASSPTPQGNTEAFF.

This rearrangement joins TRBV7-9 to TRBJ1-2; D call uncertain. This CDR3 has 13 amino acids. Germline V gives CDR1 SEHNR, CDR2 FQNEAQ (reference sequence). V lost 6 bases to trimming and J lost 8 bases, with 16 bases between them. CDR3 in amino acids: CASRRRDSWGYTF. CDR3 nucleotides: TGTGCCAGCAGGCGAAGGGATTCTTGGGGCTACACCTTC.